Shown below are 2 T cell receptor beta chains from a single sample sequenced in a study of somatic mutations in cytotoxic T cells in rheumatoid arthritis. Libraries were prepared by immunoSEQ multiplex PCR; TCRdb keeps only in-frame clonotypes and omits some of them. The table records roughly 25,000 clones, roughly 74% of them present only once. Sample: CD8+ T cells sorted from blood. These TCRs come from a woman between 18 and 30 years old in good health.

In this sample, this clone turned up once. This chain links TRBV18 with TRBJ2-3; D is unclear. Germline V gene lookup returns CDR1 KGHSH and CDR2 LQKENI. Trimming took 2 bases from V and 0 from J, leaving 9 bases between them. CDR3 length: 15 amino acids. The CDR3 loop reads CASSPGFSSTDTQYF. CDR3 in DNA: TGTGCCAGCTCACCAGGATTCTCTAGCACAGATACGCAGTATTTT.

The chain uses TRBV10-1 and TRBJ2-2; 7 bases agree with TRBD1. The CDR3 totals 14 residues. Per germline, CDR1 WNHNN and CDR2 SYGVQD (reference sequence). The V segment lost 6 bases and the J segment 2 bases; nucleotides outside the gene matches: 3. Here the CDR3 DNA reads TGCGCCAGCAGCGACAGGGTTAACACCGGGGAGCTGTTTTTT. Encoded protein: CASSDRVNTGELFF.